One and the same sample provided the 15 T cell receptor beta chains below, sequenced in a study of tumor-infiltrating lymphocytes in primary liver carcinoma. The input was approximately 500 ng total RNA; TCR beta cDNA was made from it with a constant-region primer. ARM-PCR was slightly modified, and three nested multiplex PCR rounds with it gave rise to the TCR beta libraries. Both of the initial two PCR rounds ran for nine to eleven cycles and employed TRBV1-TRBV30 forward primers alongside a C-beta reverse primer. MiXCR, applied by TCRdb to the multiplex PCR reads, yields one record per CDR3 protein. Here the sample spans tens of thousands of distinct CDR3 sequences, just over 70% being singletons. Unsorted bulk tissue of about 20-32 mg yielded co-extracted RNA and DNA. The sequenced material came from liver tumor tissue from sampling region 5. Sample subset: tumor region T5, tumor centre. The receptors here all came from a man aged 40-49 years with primary liver carcinoma and hepatitis B virus infection.

In this sample, this clonotype turned up many times. The CDR3 coding sequence is TGTGCCATCAGTGAGTCCTCTAGCGGGAGGGGATGGCAAGAGACCCAGTACTTC. Its translation: CAISESSSGRGWQETQYF. The chain links TRBV10-3 to TRBJ2-5, with 12 bases lining up with TRBD2. The CDR3 length is 18 residues. The germline V gene encodes CDR1 ENHRY and CDR2 SYGVKD. The junction had 7 bases not matched to a gene; V was cut back by 0 bases and J by 2 bases.

A few counts support this clonotype. As DNA, the CDR3 is TGTGCCAGCAGCGGTCTAGCGAGTCCGGGGGATACGCAGTATTTT. Its protein is CASSGLASPGDTQYF. The chain links TRBV9 to TRBJ2-3; D might be TRBD2 (6 bases). Trimming cost V 3 bases and J 6 bases, with 17 bases left between them. Germline V gene lookup returns CDR1 SGDLS and CDR2 YYNGEE. The CDR3 sequence is 15 residues long.

This clonotype has a handful of counts. The chain couples TRBV7-3 to TRBJ2-2; D is perhaps TRBD1 (5 bases). The CDR3 covers 12 residues. CDR1 SGHTA and CDR2 FQGTGA come from the germline V gene. The V and J ends lost 5 bases and 8 bases respectively, with 9 bases between them. The CDR3 DNA reads TGTGCCAGCAGCCATCAGGGAGGGGAGCTGTTTTTT. This sequence encodes CASSHQGGELFF.

As to this clonotype: An end of the junction does not agree with germline; a read error may underlie this. V gene TRBV12-3 or TRBV12-4 combines with J gene TRBJ2-1, with 11 bases that match TRBD2. CDR3 length: 15 residues. The CDR3 loop reads CASVPGTSGPNDQFF. CDR3 coding DNA: TGTGCCAGCGTCCCCGGGACTAGCGGCCCCAATGATCAGTTCTTC.

As for this clonotype: An end of the junction differs from the germline gene, which may be a read error. V is TRBV11-2 and J is TRBJ2-7; D uncertain. Germline V gene data show CDR1 as SGHAT and CDR2 as FQNNGV. This CDR3 comprises 15 residues. The CDR3 region has the DNA TGTGCCAGCAGTCTATCTGTGGGATTATCCTACGGGCAGTACTTC. Encoded protein: CASSLSVGLSYGQYF. The full variable domain, in which reference TRBV11-2 and TRBJ2-7 provide the parts outside the CDR3, is EAGVAQSPRYKIIEKRQSVAFWCNPISGHATLYWYQQILGQGPKLLIQFQNNGVVDDSQLPKDRFSAERLKGVDSTLKIQPAKLEDSAVYLCASSLSVGLSYGQYFGPGTRLTVT.

The chain carries TRBV4-1 and TRBJ2-5, with D possibly being TRBD1 or TRBD2 (5 bases each). Germline values: CDR1 MGHRA, CDR2 YSYEKL. This CDR3 has 16 residues. The V end was cut by 0 bases, the J end by 3 bases, with 14 bases between. CDR3 in amino acids: CASSQDRARGEETQYF. CDR3 DNA: TGCGCCAGCAGCCAAGATCGAGCGAGAGGGGAAGAGACCCAGTACTTC.

The chain uses TRBV30 and TRBJ1-3; D may be TRBD1 (5 bases). The V gene's germline CDR1 is GTSNPN and CDR2 SVGIG (reference sequence). This CDR3 is built from 12 residues. In nucleotides, the CDR3 is TGTACCCGGAGCAGGGTTGGAAACACCATATATTTT. Protein: CTRSRVGNTIYF.

As to this clonotype: Just one base apart from a much larger clone, this may be a read error. V is TRBV28 and J is TRBJ1-3; D gene unclear. CDR3 size: 16 residues. The V gene lost 1 base and the J gene lost 0 bases, with 10 bases spanning the gap. In germline, CDR1 is MDHEN, CDR2 SYDVKM. CDR3 bases: TGTGCCAGCAGTTTATTCCAGTGGCCCTCTGGAAACACCATATATTTT. Translating it yields CASSLFQWPSGNTIYF.

Note on this clonotype: One end of the junction varies from germline; a read error may be responsible. This sequence joins TRBV11-3 and TRBJ2-3; 9 positions match TRBD2. The length of the CDR3 is 14 residues. In germline, CDR1 is SGHNT, CDR2 YENEEA. The CDR3 region is CASSISGGTDTRYF. The CDR3 nucleotides are TGCGCCAGCAGTATTAGCGGGGGCACGGATACGCGGTATTTT.

About this clonotype itself: It is likely a read error, because the conserved phenylalanine at the end of the CDR3 is missing. The chain links TRBV12-3 or TRBV12-4 to TRBJ2-7; perhaps TRBD2 as D (6 bases). CDR3 size: 14 residues. The CDR3 DNA follows: TGTGCCAGCAGTTTCCACCTGAGCGGGTACGGGCAGTACTAC. Amino acids: CASSFHLSGYGQYY.

Points on this clonotype: A much larger clone differs from this one at a single base, so this may be a read error. The chain carries TRBV7-9 and TRBJ2-3; possibly TRBD2 for D (5 bases). This CDR3 comprises 13 residues. Per the germline V gene, CDR1 is SEHNR and CDR2 is FQNEAQ (reference sequence). Trimming took off 1 base at V and 7 bases at J, with 9 bases between the two ends. CDR3 in DNA: TGTGCCAGCAGCTTAGTTAGCGTGAATACGCAGTATTTT. The encoded protein is CASSLVSVNTQYF.

Concerning this clonotype itself: This may be a read error: a much more frequent sequence differs by one nucleotide. The CDR3 loop is CACSSNEQFF. CDR3 bases: TGTGCCTGCAGTAGCAATGAGCAGTTCTTC. The chain has TRBV28 and TRBJ2-1, with unresolved D. CDR1 and CDR2 (germline): MDHEN, SYDVKM. The CDR3 length is 10 residues.

As for this clonotype: The junction does not match germline at one end; this may be a read error. The gene calls are TRBV2 and TRBJ1-5, with 7 bases matching TRBD1. The CDR3 runs 14 residues. Per the germline V gene, CDR1 is SNHLY and CDR2 is FYNNEI. The CDR3 loop reads CVSTGVYSNQPQHF. DNA of the CDR3: TGTGTCAGCACAGGGGTTTATAGCAATCAGCCCCAGCATTTT.

A remark on this clonotype: A junction boundary mismatches the germline segment, possibly from a read error. The CDR3 loop reads CNVEDRGRYNEQFF. The CDR3 nucleotides are TGCAACGTTGAAGACCGGGGACGGTACAATGAGCAGTTCTTC. This chain joins TRBV29-1 and TRBJ2-1; the D gene could be TRBD1 or TRBD2 (5 bases each). Germline CDR1 is SQVTM and CDR2 is ANQGSEA. The CDR3 length is 14 residues.

As to this clonotype: The CDR3 carries no conserved terminal phenylalanine or tryptophan, so it likely arises from a read error. Because the CDR3's place on the DNA is in doubt, the DNA is left out and the CDR3 is given as listed by TCRdb. CDR3 region: CASSEGTDYGYII. The genes are TRBV6-1 and TRBJ1-2. CDR1 is MNHNS and CDR2 is SASEGT in the germline V gene. The CDR3 length equals 13 residues, ends included.